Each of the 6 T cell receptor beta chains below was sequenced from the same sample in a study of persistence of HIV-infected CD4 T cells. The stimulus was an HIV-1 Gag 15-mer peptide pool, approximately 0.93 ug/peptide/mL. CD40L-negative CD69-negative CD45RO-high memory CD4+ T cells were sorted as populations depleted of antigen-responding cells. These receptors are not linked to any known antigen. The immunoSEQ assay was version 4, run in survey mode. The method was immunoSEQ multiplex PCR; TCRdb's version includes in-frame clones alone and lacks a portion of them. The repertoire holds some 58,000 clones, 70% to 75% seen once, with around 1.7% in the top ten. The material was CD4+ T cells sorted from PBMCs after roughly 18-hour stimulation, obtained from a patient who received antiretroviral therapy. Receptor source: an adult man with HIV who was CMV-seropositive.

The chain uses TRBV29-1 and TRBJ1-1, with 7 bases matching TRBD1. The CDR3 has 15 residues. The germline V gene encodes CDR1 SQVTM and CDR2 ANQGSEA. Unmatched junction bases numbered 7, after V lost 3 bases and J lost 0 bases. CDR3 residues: CSVEVRGQLNTEAFF. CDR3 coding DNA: TGCAGCGTTGAGGTAAGGGGGCAGCTGAACACTGAAGCTTTCTTT.

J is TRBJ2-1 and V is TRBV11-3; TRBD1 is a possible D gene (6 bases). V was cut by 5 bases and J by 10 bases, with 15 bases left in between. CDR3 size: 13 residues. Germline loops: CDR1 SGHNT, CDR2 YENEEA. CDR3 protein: CASSGLDSKEQFF. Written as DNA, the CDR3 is TGTGCCAGCAGCGGGTTGGACAGTAAAGAGCAGTTCTTC.

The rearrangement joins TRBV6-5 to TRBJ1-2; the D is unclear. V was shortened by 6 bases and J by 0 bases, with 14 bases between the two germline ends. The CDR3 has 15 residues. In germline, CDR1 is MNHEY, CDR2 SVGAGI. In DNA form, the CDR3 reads TGTGCCAGCAGGGACCCCTCAGGAGCTAACTATGGCTACACCTTC. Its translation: CASRDPSGANYGYTF.

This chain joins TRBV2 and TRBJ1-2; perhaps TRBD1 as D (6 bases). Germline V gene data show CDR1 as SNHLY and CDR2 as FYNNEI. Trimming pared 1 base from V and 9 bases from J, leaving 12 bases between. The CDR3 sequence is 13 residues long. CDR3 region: CASSEVEGGSYTF. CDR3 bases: TGTGCCAGCAGTGAAGTGGAAGGGGGAAGCTACACCTTC.

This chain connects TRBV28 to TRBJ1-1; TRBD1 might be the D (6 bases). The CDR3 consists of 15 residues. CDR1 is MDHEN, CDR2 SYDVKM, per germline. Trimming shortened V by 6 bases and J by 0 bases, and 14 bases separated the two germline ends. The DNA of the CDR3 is TGTGCCAGCAGCCCGTGGGGGGCAGTGAACACTGAAGCTTTCTTT. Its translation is CASSPWGAVNTEAFF.

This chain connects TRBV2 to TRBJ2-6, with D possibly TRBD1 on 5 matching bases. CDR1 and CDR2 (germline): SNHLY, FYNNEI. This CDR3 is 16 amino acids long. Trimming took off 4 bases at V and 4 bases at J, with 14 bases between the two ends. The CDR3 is CASSGRASPGANVLTF. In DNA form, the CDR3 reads TGTGCCAGCAGTGGCAGGGCCAGCCCCGGGGCCAACGTCCTGACTTTC. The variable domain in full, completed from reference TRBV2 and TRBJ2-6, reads EPEVTQTPSHQVTQMGQEVILRCVPISNHLYFYWYRQILGQKVEFLVSFYNNEISEKSEIFDDQFSVERPDGSNFTLKIRSTKLEDSAMYFCASSGRASPGANVLTFGAGSRLTVL.